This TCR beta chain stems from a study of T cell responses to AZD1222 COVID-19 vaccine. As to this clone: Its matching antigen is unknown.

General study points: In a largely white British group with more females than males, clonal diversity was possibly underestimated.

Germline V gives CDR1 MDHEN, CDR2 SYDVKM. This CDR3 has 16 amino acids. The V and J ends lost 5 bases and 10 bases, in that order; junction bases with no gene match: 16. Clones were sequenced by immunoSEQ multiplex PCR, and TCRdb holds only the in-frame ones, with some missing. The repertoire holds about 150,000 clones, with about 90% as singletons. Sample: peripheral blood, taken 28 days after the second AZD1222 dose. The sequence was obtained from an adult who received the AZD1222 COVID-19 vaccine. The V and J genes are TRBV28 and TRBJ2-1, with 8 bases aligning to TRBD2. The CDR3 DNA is TGTGCCAGCAGTAACCTACTAGCGGAAACAACGGGGGAGCAGTTCTTC. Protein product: CASSNLLAETTGEQFF.